These 28 T cell receptor beta chains originate from one sample sequenced in a study of T cells in localized non-small cell lung cancer. Some clones are missing from TCRdb's copy, which holds only in-frame ones; the method was immunoSEQ multiplex PCR. The sample records over 20,000 clones, approximately 91% being singletons. The sequencing used peripheral blood mononuclear cells, collected before any cancer treatment. These receptors all come from a male donor older than 55 with stage II lung adenocarcinoma.

The chain combines TRBV6-1 with TRBJ1-4; TRBD1 might be the D (6 bases). Looked up from germline, CDR1 is MNHNS and CDR2 is SASEGT. V lost 6 bases, J lost 6 bases, and 17 bases lay in between. The CDR3 loop spans 15 amino acids. The CDR3 sequence is CASSERGRGYEKLFF. The CDR3 DNA follows: TGTGCCAGCAGCGAGAGGGGAAGGGGGTATGAAAAACTGTTTTTT.

This chain connects TRBV18 to TRBJ2-7, with D hard to call. The CDR3 has 13 amino acids. The V end lost 2 bases, the J end lost 0 bases, and 5 bases lay between the germline ends. Germline V gene sequence: CDR1 KGHSH, CDR2 LQKENI. The CDR3 coding sequence is TGTGCCAGCTCACCATCAATCTCCTACGAGCAGTACTTC. Translated: CASSPSISYEQYF. Drawing the rest from reference TRBV18 and TRBJ2-7, the complete variable domain is NAGVMQNPRHLVRRRGQEARLRCSPMKGHSHVYWYRQLPEEGLKFMVYLQKENIIDESGMPKERFSAEFPKEGPSILRIQQVVRGDSAAYFCASSPSISYEQYFGPGTRLTVT.

The rearrangement joins TRBV4-2 to TRBJ1-1; a weak D match, TRBD1 (6 bases). V lost 4 bases to trimming and J lost 1 base, with 13 bases between them. This CDR3 has 15 residues. From germline, CDR1 is LGHNA and CDR2 YNFKEQ. DNA for the CDR3: TGTGCCAGCAGCCCGATGACAGGCGAGAACACTGAAGCTTTCTTT. It codes for CASSPMTGENTEAFF.

This rearrangement joins TRBV5-1 to TRBJ2-3; TRBD2 matches at 13 bases. V lost 7 bases and J lost 6; bases outside the gene matches: 8. This CDR3 has 15 amino acids. Germline V CDR1 and CDR2: SGHRS, YFSETQ. CDR3 loop: CASGSTSGRLDTQYF. DNA for the CDR3: TGCGCCAGCGGCTCGACTAGCGGGAGGTTGGATACGCAGTATTTT.

The chain couples TRBV28 to TRBJ2-7; TRBD2 might be the D (5 bases). Per germline, CDR1 MDHEN and CDR2 SYDVKM. The CDR3 has 13 amino acids. The V end was cut by 6 bases, the J end by 7 bases, with 16 bases between. Here the CDR3 DNA reads TGTGCCAGCAGGCCCGGGATGGTGGGGGAGCAGTACTTC. It is translated as CASRPGMVGEQYF.

This clone was counted a single time. V usage is TRBV5-1 and J usage is TRBJ2-5, with 14 bases aligning to TRBD2. The CDR3 covers 16 residues. The J segment lost 5 bases and the V segment lost 3 bases, leaving 6 bases of the junction unmatched. The germline CDR1 and CDR2 sequences are SGHRS and YFSETQ. DNA of the CDR3: TGCGCCAGCAGCTCGGGACTAGCGGGAGTTAGCGAGACCCAGTACTTC. This gives the protein CASSSGLAGVSETQYF.

The V gene is TRBV27, the J gene TRBJ2-6; D is unclear. Trimming took 6 bases from V and 2 from J, leaving 5 bases between them. Germline V gives CDR1 MNHEY, CDR2 SMNVEV (reference sequence). The CDR3 contains 13 residues. As DNA, the CDR3 is TGTGCCAGCAGCCCGGCTGGGGCCAACGTCCTGACTTTC. Its translation is CASSPAGANVLTF.

V gene TRBV25-1 combines with J gene TRBJ2-7, with D possibly TRBD2 on 6 matching bases. CDR1 and CDR2 (germline): MGHDK, SYGVNS. Trimming pared 4 bases from V and 2 bases from J, leaving 21 bases between. This CDR3 is 17 amino acids long. CDR3 nucleotides: TGTGCCAGCAGTGTGTCATCACTTGGGACTGACGCCTACGAGCAGTACTTC. Translation gives CASSVSSLGTDAYEQYF.

This clone was found once. The chain recombines TRBV7-2 with TRBJ2-1; TRBD2 matches 9 bases. From germline, CDR1 is SGHTA and CDR2 FQGNSA. V gave up 0 bases and J gave up 13 bases; unmatched junction bases: 4. This CDR3 has 13 amino acids. CDR3 in amino acids: CASSLASGSPQFF. CDR3 nucleotides: TGTGCCAGCAGCTTAGCTAGCGGGAGCCCCCAGTTCTTC.

This clone occurred once. V usage is TRBV7-6 and J usage is TRBJ2-1; D might be TRBD1 (6 bases). The CDR3 spans 14 residues. The germline CDR1 and CDR2 sequences are SGHVS and FNYEAQ. The V gene lost 0 bases and the J gene lost 5 bases, with 8 bases spanning the gap. CDR3 sequence: CASSLAGQNNEQFF. For the CDR3, the DNA is TGTGCCAGCAGCTTAGCGGGACAAAACAATGAGCAGTTCTTC.

The J gene is TRBJ2-3, the V gene TRBV6-5; 10 positions agree with TRBD2. Germline V lookup: CDR1 MNHEY, CDR2 SVGAGI. Unmatched junction bases numbered 5, after V lost 6 bases and J lost 5 bases. The CDR3 contains 14 residues. CDR3 DNA sequence: TGTGCCAGCAGGCTAGCGGGAGATCAAGATACGCAGTATTTT. Its translation: CASRLAGDQDTQYF.

The chain joins TRBV28 to TRBJ2-1, with D possibly matching TRBD2 (6 bases). The germline V gene has CDR1 MDHEN and CDR2 SYDVKM. The CDR3 spans 15 residues. Trimming took off 7 bases at V and 4 bases at J, with 17 bases between the two ends. The DNA of the CDR3 is TGTGCCAGCACTAGGGGACTTCGATTATACAATGAGCAGTTCTTC. Translated, it gives CASTRGLRLYNEQFF.

This clone turned up a few times. The chain joins TRBV10-1 to TRBJ2-7; 9 bases fit TRBD1. Per germline, CDR1 WNHNN and CDR2 SYGVQD (reference sequence). The CDR3 sequence is 15 residues long. V shed 0 bases and J 2 bases; nucleotides not matched to a gene: 2. CDR3 region: CASSESGQGAYEQYF. The CDR3 region has the DNA TGCGCCAGCAGTGAGTCGGGACAGGGTGCCTACGAGCAGTACTTC.

This sequence joins TRBV28 and TRBJ2-7; TRBD1 agrees at 7 bases. The V segment lost 2 bases and the J segment 1 base; nucleotides outside the gene matches: 11. The germline V gene has CDR1 MDHEN and CDR2 SYDVKM. The CDR3 is 17 amino acids. This CDR3 reads CASSLRDRLLVSYEQYF. The CDR3 nucleotides are TGTGCCAGCAGTTTACGGGACAGACTGCTTGTTTCCTACGAGCAGTACTTC.

J is TRBJ1-5 and V is TRBV28; D gene unclear. CDR1 is MDHEN, CDR2 SYDVKM, per germline. V lost 5 bases, J lost 4 bases, and 9 bases lay in between. The CDR3 has 13 amino acids. CDR3 residues: CASSETANQPQHF. CDR3 DNA: TGTGCCAGCAGTGAAACAGCAAATCAGCCCCAGCATTTT.

The CDR3 sequence is CASSFRGARGQYF. CDR3 nucleotide sequence: TGTGCCAGCAGCTTTCGGGGGGCTAGAGGGCAGTATTTT. V and J are TRBV7-2 and TRBJ2-3; D perhaps matches TRBD2 (7 bases). The germline V gene encodes CDR1 SGHTA and CDR2 FQGNSA. The CDR3 is 13 amino acids. The V gene lost 3 bases and the J gene lost 11 bases, with 15 bases spanning the gap.

This clone was recorded only once. The J gene is TRBJ2-1, the V gene TRBV5-4; the match to TRBD2 covers 10 bases. The CDR3 is made up of 16 amino acids. The germline V gene encodes CDR1 SGHNT and CDR2 YYREEE (reference sequence). V lost 0 bases, J lost 2 bases, and 2 bases stayed unmatched. The CDR3 protein is CASSLGTSGTYNEQFF. The CDR3, as DNA: TGTGCCAGCAGCTTGGGCACTAGCGGGACCTACAATGAGCAGTTCTTC.

V and J are TRBV29-1 and TRBJ1-4, with a tentative D call TRBD1 (5 bases). This CDR3 comprises 19 residues. V dropped 0 bases and J dropped 1 base, with 21 bases sitting between them. Germline loops: CDR1 SQVTM, CDR2 ANQGSEA. Here the CDR3 reads CSVEEHRMQGRRTNEKLFF. The CDR3 DNA reads TGCAGCGTTGAAGAACATCGGATGCAGGGCCGTAGAACTAATGAAAAACTGTTTTTT.

The chain couples TRBV28 to TRBJ1-3, with D possibly being TRBD1 (5 bases). CDR3 length: 14 residues. The V end was cut by 2 bases, the J end by 0 bases, with 5 bases between. Per germline, CDR1 MDHEN and CDR2 SYDVKM. The CDR3 DNA sequence: TGTGCCAGCAGTTTAGGGGCCTCTGGAAACACCATATATTTT. This encodes CASSLGASGNTIYF.

The chain links TRBV28 to TRBJ1-3; D is unresolved. CDR3 length: 10 residues. The V gene lost 10 bases and the J gene lost 5 bases, with 6 bases spanning the gap. Germline V CDR1 and CDR2: MDHEN, SYDVKM. Here the CDR3 reads CATLRNTIYF. In DNA form, the CDR3 reads TGTGCCACCCTCCGAAACACCATATATTTT.

The chain combines TRBV7-9 with TRBJ1-1; D possibly corresponds to TRBD1 (6 bases). The CDR3 spans 14 residues. V lost 3 bases and J 4 bases, leaving 12 bases between the germline ends. Per germline, CDR1 SEHNR and CDR2 FQNEAQ (reference sequence). The CDR3 DNA reads as TGTGCCAGCAGCTTTCAGGGGCAATCCACTGAAGCTTTCTTT. Translation gives CASSFQGQSTEAFF.

The chain's CDR3 is CASSTTAPGGGTDTQYF. The CDR3, as DNA: TGTGCCAGCAGCACGACGGCCCCGGGGGGGGGCACAGATACGCAGTATTTT. V usage is TRBV9 and J usage is TRBJ2-3; TRBD2 matches 8 bases. V trimming: 4 bases; J trimming: 1 base; junction bases outside the gene matches: 11. The CDR3 runs 17 residues. CDR1 and CDR2 from the germline V gene are SGDLS and YYNGEE.

The chain links TRBV28 to TRBJ2-1; the D gene could be TRBD1 or TRBD2 (6 bases each). Germline lookup yields CDR1 MDHEN and CDR2 SYDVKM. Trimming left V 5 bases short and J 8 bases short, with 28 bases between. The CDR3 spans 18 residues. The CDR3 here is CASSTPPGGGGLADEQFF. In nucleotides, the CDR3 is TGTGCCAGCAGTACTCCCCCCGGGGGCGGTGGATTAGCGGATGAGCAGTTCTTC.

The V gene is TRBV5-4, the J gene TRBJ2-6; either TRBD1 or TRBD2 may fit D (6 bases each). This CDR3 is built from 17 residues. Trimming left V 4 bases short and J 0 bases short, with 14 bases between. Germline lookup yields CDR1 SGHNT and CDR2 YYREEE (reference sequence). CDR3 loop: CASSPGAQGSGANVLTF. As DNA, the CDR3 is TGTGCCAGCAGCCCGGGGGCGCAGGGCTCTGGGGCCAACGTCCTGACTTTC.

This clone was found a few times. The chain joins TRBV13 to TRBJ1-1; 9 bases agree with TRBD1. The J segment lost 6 bases and the V segment lost 6 bases, leaving 11 bases of the junction unmatched. The V gene's germline CDR1 is PRHDT and CDR2 FYEKMQ (reference sequence). The CDR3 has 15 amino acids. The CDR3 reads CASSQGTGNSAEAFF. CDR3 DNA sequence: TGTGCCAGCAGTCAAGGGACAGGGAATTCCGCTGAAGCTTTCTTT.

J is TRBJ2-7 and V is TRBV5-6, with TRBD1 matching 11 bases. Germline V gives CDR1 SGHDT, CDR2 YYEEEE. V gave up 4 bases and J gave up 5 bases; unmatched junction bases: 2. The CDR3 runs 13 residues. The CDR3 DNA is TGTGCCAGCAGCCCGGACAGGGGGCACGAGCAGTACTTC. Its protein product is CASSPDRGHEQYF.

This clone was detected a few times. V and J are TRBV4-2 and TRBJ2-7; TRBD2 agrees at 11 bases. Germline V gene data show CDR1 as LGHNA and CDR2 as YNFKEQ. The CDR3 is 16 residues long. With 0 bases clipped from V and 3 bases from J, the junction kept 4 bases outside the gene matches. The CDR3 here is CASSQDLGTSGYEQYF. CDR3 bases: TGTGCCAGCAGCCAAGATCTGGGGACTAGCGGCTACGAGCAGTACTTC.

The chain joins TRBV9 to TRBJ2-1; 13 positions match TRBD2. Germline CDR1 SGDLS, CDR2 YYNGEE. This CDR3 comprises 15 residues. V was pared by 4 bases and J by 8 bases, with 6 bases of the junction left unmatched. The CDR3 is CASSPGGLAGHEQFF. CDR3 bases: TGTGCCAGCAGCCCAGGGGGACTAGCGGGACATGAGCAGTTCTTC.